The sequence of this T cell receptor beta chain was determined in a study of T-cell memory formation after mild COVID-19. Study-level results: The study detected some responding clones in pre-infection memory, suggesting cross-reactive memory joined. Contracting clones localized mainly to CM and EM when CD4+ and mainly to EMRA when CD8+. Clones shrinking from day 15 to 85 showed even CD4/CD8 mixes; later expanders tilted CD4+.

This clonotype appeared a few times. The antigen remains undetermined. TCRdb passed the 5' RACE reads through MiXCR, listing each CDR3 protein once. The sample holds a few hundred thousand distinct CDR3 sequences, 24% seen once. This CDR3 is built from 14 residues. Trimming removed 3 bases at V and 7 bases at J, with 16 bases between. The chain is built from TRBV12-3 or TRBV12-4 and TRBJ2-7, with D perhaps TRBD2 (6 bases). The receptor was derived from an adult woman who had mild COVID-19 (a few samples of this study predate the infection). Cell type and time point are not known. Sequencing used PBMCs or a T cell subset sorted from them (not recorded which). DNA for the CDR3: TGTGCCAGCAGTTTGTCGGGACTGCATATGGAGCAGTACTTC. Amino acid sequence: CASSLSGLHMEQYF.